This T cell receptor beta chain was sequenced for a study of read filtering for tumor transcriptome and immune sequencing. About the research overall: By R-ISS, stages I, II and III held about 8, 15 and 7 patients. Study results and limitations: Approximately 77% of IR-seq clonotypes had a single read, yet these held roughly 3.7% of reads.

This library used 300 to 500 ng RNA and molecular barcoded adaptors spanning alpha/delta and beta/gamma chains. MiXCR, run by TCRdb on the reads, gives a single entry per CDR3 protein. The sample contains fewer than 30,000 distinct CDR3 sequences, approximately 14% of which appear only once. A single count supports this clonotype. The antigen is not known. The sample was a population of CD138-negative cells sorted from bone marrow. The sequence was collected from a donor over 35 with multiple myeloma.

This CDR3 reads CASGPKLAGASGANVLTF. DNA for the CDR3: TGTGCCAGCGGCCCCAAACTAGCGGGAGCGTCTGGGGCCAACGTCCTGACTTTC. This chain connects TRBV7-3 to TRBJ2-6; 11 nucleotides match TRBD2. The V gene's germline CDR1 is SGHTA and CDR2 FQGTGA. The junction had 10 bases not matched to a gene; V was cut back by 8 bases and J by 1 base. This CDR3 is built from 18 residues.